This TCR beta chain was observed in a study of spatial heterogeneity in lung cancer. Study conclusions and caveats: How many expanded intratumoral alpha and beta TCRs were present tracked the tumor mutation count, which was a count of nonsynonymous mutations.

Germline lookup yields CDR1 KGHDR and CDR2 SFDVKD. This CDR3 comprises 13 residues. V lost 9 bases and J 6 bases, leaving 15 bases between the germline ends. By proportion, this clonotype is medium-sized. As yet, its antigen is unknown. The time point is: sample taken at primary tumor resection. A total of under 80 untreated early-stage non-small cell lung cancer patients served as donors. Whole RNA obtained from tumor, nontumor lung or frozen PBMC underwent sequencing without sorting. TCRdb ran MiXCR on the 5' RACE reads and lists one entry per CDR3 protein. Of about 1,200 distinct CDR3 sequences in the sample, around 18% were seen once.

The chain recombines TRBV24-1 with TRBJ2-3, with D perhaps TRBD2 (6 bases). The origin of this receptor is a male donor with early-stage non-small cell lung cancer. Sequenced material: lung tumor tissue, taken at surgery. The chain's CDR3 is CATSHRRADTQYF. DNA for the CDR3: TGTGCCACCTCCCACCGGAGGGCGGATACGCAGTATTTT.